Described below is a single T cell receptor (beta chain) sequence and its context. The same CDR3 can be traced to other DNA sequences in this sample. Data came from immunoSEQ multiplex PCR; TCRdb stores just in-frame clones and leaves some out. Here the sample spans 350,000 or so clones, roughly 90% being singletons. The CDR3 runs to 15 residues. Unmatched junction bases numbered 3, after V lost 5 bases and J lost 4 bases. Germline CDR1 reads MDHEN; CDR2 reads SYDVKM. This entry comes from a study of blood T cell repertoires in COVID-19. Study as a whole: Sources were T cells, B-cell-depleted T cells, or PBMCs; the material itself was cDNA or gDNA.

Cohort placement rested on clinical history that participants reported themselves. This receptor was identified in a woman in her 30s who had been exposed to COVID-19. The chain carries TRBV28 and TRBJ2-2; TRBD2 matches 11 bases. Sequences were obtained from PBMCs or T cells enriched from blood (not recorded which). The CDR3 region has the DNA TGTGCCAGCAGTCGAACTAGCGGGAGCACCGGGGAGCTGTTTTTT. Protein: CASSRTSGSTGELFF.